Below are 28 T cell receptor beta chains sequenced from a single sample in a study of blood T cell repertoires in COVID-19. Sequenced by immunoSEQ multiplex PCR; TCRdb stores in-frame clones only, minus some. The sample yields under 250,000 clones, around four fifths seen once. Input material: peripheral blood. The receptors originated from a woman in her 70s with active or convalescent COVID-19.

Concerning this clone: One junction end does not reproduce the germline sequence, and a read error may be involved. The chain joins TRBV19 to TRBJ1-5, with TRBD1 matching over 12 bases. CDR1 LNHDA and CDR2 SQIVND come from the germline V gene (reference sequence). The CDR3 has 20 residues. The CDR3 reads CAGSIDIVGTGGASNQPQHF. CDR3 coding DNA: TGTGCCGGTAGTATAGATATAGTCGGGACAGGGGGCGCAAGCAATCAGCCCCAGCATTTT.

The V gene is TRBV5-4, the J gene TRBJ2-3; 7 bases agree with TRBD2. The CDR3 loop spans 15 amino acids. Germline values: CDR1 SGHNT, CDR2 YYREEE (reference sequence). Unmatched junction bases numbered 5, after V lost 0 bases and J lost 4 bases. Here the CDR3 DNA reads TGTGCCAGCAGCTTGGCGGGGGGATACGCAGATACGCAGTATTTT. It translates to CASSLAGGYADTQYF.

V gene TRBV18 combines with J gene TRBJ1-4; no firm D call. Germline values: CDR1 KGHSH, CDR2 LQKENI. This CDR3 has 12 amino acids. Trimming stripped 6 bases from V and 7 bases from J, with 9 bases between. The CDR3 DNA reads as TGTGCCAGCTCTTCCTCAGGTGAAAAACTGTTTTTT. Amino acid sequence: CASSSSGEKLFF.

CDR3 amino acids: CASGLDSETQYF. Here the CDR3 DNA reads TGTGCTAGTGGTTTGGACTCAGAGACCCAGTACTTC. The V and J genes are TRBV12-5 and TRBJ2-5; D not resolved. Germline CDR1 reads LGHNT; CDR2 reads FRNRAP. CDR3 length equals 12 residues. The V gene lost 1 base and the J gene lost 4 bases, with 4 bases spanning the gap.

V gene TRBV10-3 combines with J gene TRBJ2-3; D may be TRBD2 (5 bases). Germline CDR1 ENHRY, CDR2 SYGVKD. The CDR3 contains 14 residues. The germline V and J ends were trimmed by 8 bases and 6 bases, with 18 bases remaining between them. In DNA form, the CDR3 reads TGTGCCATCTCCACAAGTGGGTGGGAGGATACGCAGTATTTT. Protein sequence: CAISTSGWEDTQYF.

This chain uses TRBV28 with TRBJ1-2; D remains ambiguous. V lost 3 bases and J 8 bases, leaving 10 bases between the germline ends. The CDR3 has 12 residues. Germline values: CDR1 MDHEN, CDR2 SYDVKM. The CDR3 DNA follows: TGTGCCAGCAGTTTGGCGGATGGGGGCTACACCTTC. It is translated as CASSLADGGYTF.

This clone was detected once. V and J are TRBV27 and TRBJ1-2; 10 positions match TRBD1. CDR1 is MNHEY and CDR2 is SMNVEV in the germline V gene (reference sequence). After removal of 3 bases from V and 6 bases from J, the junction contained 1 base not matched to a gene. CDR3 size: 13 residues. CDR3 DNA: TGTGCCAGCAGTTTTGGGACAGGGGATGGCTACACCTTC. Protein: CASSFGTGDGYTF.

The genes are TRBV5-4 and TRBJ2-1; 9 nucleotides line up with TRBD2. Germline assignment: CDR1 SGHNT and CDR2 YYREEE (reference sequence). The CDR3 has 15 amino acids. Unmatched junction bases numbered 9, after V lost 1 base and J lost 10 bases. In nucleotides, the CDR3 is TGTGCCAGCAGCTTGCGAGCTAGCGGGGCTCGAGAGCAGTTCTTC. Protein sequence: CASSLRASGAREQFF.

The chain couples TRBV28 to TRBJ2-5; a weak D match, TRBD1 (6 bases). The V end lost 5 bases, the J end lost 2 bases, and 9 bases lay between the germline ends. Germline loops: CDR1 MDHEN, CDR2 SYDVKM. The CDR3 is 13 residues long. CDR3 protein: CASSHRDQETQYF. In DNA form, the CDR3 reads TGTGCCAGCAGTCACAGGGATCAAGAGACCCAGTACTTC.

J is TRBJ1-2 and V is TRBV5-1; the match to TRBD1 covers 8 bases. CDR1 and CDR2 from the germline V gene are SGHRS and YFSETQ. V shed 4 bases and J 4 bases; nucleotides not matched to a gene: 3. This CDR3 is built from 13 residues. The CDR3 reads CASSDTGGYGYTF. The CDR3 DNA sequence: TGCGCCAGCAGCGATACAGGGGGCTATGGCTACACCTTC.

The chain joins TRBV6-1 to TRBJ2-7, with TRBD1 matching over 8 bases. After removal of 1 base from V and 6 bases from J, the junction contained 8 bases not matched to a gene. Germline-derived CDR1 and CDR2 are MNHNS and SASEGT. The CDR3 extends over 15 amino acids. CDR3 DNA sequence: TGTGCCAGCAGTGAAGAGGGCAGGGGGCCATCCGAGCAGTACTTC. This gives the protein CASSEEGRGPSEQYF.

This chain links TRBV10-3 with TRBJ1-5; 8 positions agree with TRBD1. Per the germline V gene, CDR1 is ENHRY and CDR2 is SYGVKD. V lost 6 bases and J lost 5; bases outside the gene matches: 6. The CDR3 sequence is 14 residues long. The CDR3 sequence: CAIRNGQGDQPQHF. In DNA, the CDR3 is TGTGCCATCAGGAACGGACAGGGAGATCAGCCCCAGCATTTT.

This chain connects TRBV6-5 to TRBJ2-1, with 7 positions matching TRBD1. This CDR3 comprises 15 residues. CDR1 is MNHEY, CDR2 SVGAGI, per germline. J gave up 5 bases and V 6 bases, and 10 bases lay outside the gene matches. CDR3 protein: CASSPIQGSNNEQFF. CDR3 DNA: TGTGCCAGCAGCCCAATACAGGGGTCCAACAATGAGCAGTTCTTC.

This clone was detected many times. This rearrangement joins TRBV7-8 to TRBJ1-1, with D possibly being TRBD1 (5 bases). Trimming left V 0 bases short and J 4 bases short, with 6 bases between. CDR3 size: 13 residues. Looked up from germline, CDR1 is SGHVS and CDR2 is FQNEAQ. The CDR3 bases are TGTGCCAGCAGCTTAGCTCAGGGCACTGAAGCTTTCTTT. Translating gives CASSLAQGTEAFF. The complete variable domain, with remaining parts taken from reference TRBV7-8 and TRBJ1-1, reads GAGVSQSPRYKVAKRGQDVALRCDPISGHVSLFWYQQALGQGPEFLTYFQNEAQLDKSGLPSDRFFAERPEGSVSTLKIQRTQQEDSAVYLCASSLAQGTEAFFGQGTRLTVV.

V usage is TRBV6-4 and J usage is TRBJ1-2, with TRBD1 matching 9 bases. Germline lookup yields CDR1 MRHNA and CDR2 SNTAGT. There are 13 residues in the CDR3. The J segment lost 7 bases and the V segment lost 6 bases, leaving 6 bases of the junction unmatched. This CDR3 reads CASSLDRGAGYTF. The CDR3, as DNA: TGTGCCAGCAGCCTCGACAGGGGGGCTGGCTACACCTTC.

This sequence joins TRBV5-6 and TRBJ1-6; no reliable D call. The CDR3 runs 13 residues. Germline V gene data show CDR1 as SGHDT and CDR2 as YYEEEE. V lost 0 bases and J 17 bases, leaving 15 bases between the germline ends. CDR3 sequence: CASSLESRRRFHF. CDR3 sequence (DNA): TGTGCCAGCAGCTTGGAAAGCAGGAGGCGTTTCCACTTT.

This chain links TRBV27 with TRBJ2-1, with 12 bases that match TRBD2. This CDR3 spans 18 amino acids. Germline lookup yields CDR1 MNHEY and CDR2 SMNVEV (reference sequence). V lost 5 bases and J lost 8; bases outside the gene matches: 16. The CDR3 loop reads CASSLRTSGAPKDHEQFF. Here the CDR3 DNA reads TGTGCCAGCAGTCTCAGGACTAGCGGGGCCCCGAAGGACCATGAGCAGTTCTTC.

The genes are TRBV5-1 and TRBJ2-1; 10 bases map to TRBD2. V trimming: 0 bases; J trimming: 5 bases; junction bases outside the gene matches: 11. This CDR3 comprises 18 residues. Germline CDR1 and CDR2: SGHRS and YFSETQ. The CDR3 reads CASSLVRTSGGGDNEQFF. The CDR3 DNA reads as TGCGCCAGCAGCTTGGTAAGGACTAGCGGTGGGGGAGACAATGAGCAGTTCTTC.

V and J are TRBV12-3 or TRBV12-4 and TRBJ2-7, with 8 bases lining up with TRBD1. V shed 8 bases, J shed 5 bases, and the junction held 5 bases outside the gene matches. The CDR3 consists of 12 residues. The CDR3 region has the DNA TGTGCCAGCCGACAGGGGAGCCACGAGCAGTACTTC. As protein: CASRQGSHEQYF.

This chain joins TRBV21-1 and TRBJ2-7; TRBD2 reflects the table's D call only, with no check against the DNA. TRBV21-1 is labeled a pseudogene. The CDR3 has 19 amino acids. The DNA for the CDR3 is TGTGCCAGCAGCAAAGGATGGGACAGGGGACTAGCGGGTCCCTACGAGCAGTACTTC. This codes for CASSKGWDRGLAGPYEQYF.

The chain recombines TRBV5-1 with TRBJ1-2; D is perhaps TRBD1 (5 bases). V shed 4 bases and J shed 6 bases, with 7 bases lying between them. CDR3 length: 11 amino acids. The germline gives CDR1 SGHRS, CDR2 YFSETQ. The chain's CDR3 is CASSPGDGYTF. In DNA form, the CDR3 reads TGCGCCAGCAGCCCGGGGGATGGCTACACCTTC.

The J gene is TRBJ2-7, the V gene TRBV7-2, with 9 bases aligning to TRBD1. Trimming cost V 2 bases and J 10 bases; bases outside gene matches: 12. The CDR3 consists of 15 residues. Germline V CDR1 and CDR2: SGHTA, FQGNSA. The CDR3 DNA reads TGTGCCAGCAGCTTATTTTCGGACAGGGGACAGGATCAGTACTTC. This translates into CASSLFSDRGQDQYF.

In its sample, this clone was seen once. J is TRBJ2-1 and V is TRBV19, with 12 bases aligning to TRBD2. The CDR3 consists of 16 residues. V shed 1 base, J shed 7 bases, and the junction held 5 bases outside the gene matches. The germline gives CDR1 LNHDA, CDR2 SQIVND (reference sequence). The CDR3 protein is CASSIGWLAGGNEQFF. CDR3 coding DNA: TGTGCCAGTAGTATAGGATGGCTAGCGGGAGGGAATGAGCAGTTCTTC.

V and J are TRBV18 and TRBJ1-5, with D perhaps matching TRBD1 (5 bases). The length of the CDR3 is 14 residues. V dropped 3 bases and J dropped 6 bases, with 12 bases sitting between them. CDR1 KGHSH and CDR2 LQKENI come from the germline V gene. DNA of the CDR3: TGTGCCAGCTCACCCAGGGTTTGGGGTCAGCCCCAGCATTTT. This codes for CASSPRVWGQPQHF.

The chain joins TRBV19 to TRBJ2-5; D perhaps matches TRBD2 (5 bases). V was clipped by 5 bases and J by 5 bases, with 18 bases between them. The CDR3 totals 15 residues. Germline loops: CDR1 LNHDA, CDR2 SQIVND (reference sequence). CDR3 nucleotides: TGTGCCAGTAGTGGGTCCGACTACCTGAGGGAGACCCAGTACTTC. Translated: CASSGSDYLRETQYF.

The genes are TRBV5-1 and TRBJ1-1, with unresolved D. The CDR3 has 15 amino acids. Trimming removed 0 bases at V and 0 bases at J, with 9 bases between. CDR1 is SGHRS, CDR2 YFSETQ, per germline. CDR3 sequence reads: CASSLDSFMNTEAFF. For the CDR3, the DNA is TGCGCCAGCAGCTTGGACAGCTTCATGAACACTGAAGCTTTCTTT. Full variable domain (missing parts from reference TRBV5-1 and TRBJ1-1): KAGVTQTPRYLIKTRGQQVTLSCSPISGHRSVSWYQQTPGQGLQFLFEYFSETQRNKGNFPGRFSGRQFSNSRSEMNVSTLELGDSALYLCASSLDSFMNTEAFFGQGTRLTVV.

The genes are TRBV10-2 and TRBJ2-7; tentatively, D is TRBD2 (6 bases). The length of the CDR3 is 17 residues. Germline values: CDR1 WSHSY, CDR2 SAAADI. Trimming stripped 8 bases from V and 3 bases from J, with 26 bases between. The chain's CDR3 is CASATLPGVRVGYEQYF. The CDR3 DNA follows: TGCGCCAGCGCTACTCTCCCGGGGGTGCGTGTCGGCTACGAGCAGTACTTC.

V usage is TRBV5-1 and J usage is TRBJ2-1; 7 nucleotides agree with TRBD2. Trimming removed 4 bases from V and 5 bases from J; junction bases left unmatched: 6. Germline V gene data show CDR1 as SGHRS and CDR2 as YFSETQ. The CDR3 length is 14 residues. Here the CDR3 reads CASSRILADNEQFF. For the CDR3, the DNA is TGCGCCAGCAGCCGAATTCTAGCGGACAATGAGCAGTTCTTC.